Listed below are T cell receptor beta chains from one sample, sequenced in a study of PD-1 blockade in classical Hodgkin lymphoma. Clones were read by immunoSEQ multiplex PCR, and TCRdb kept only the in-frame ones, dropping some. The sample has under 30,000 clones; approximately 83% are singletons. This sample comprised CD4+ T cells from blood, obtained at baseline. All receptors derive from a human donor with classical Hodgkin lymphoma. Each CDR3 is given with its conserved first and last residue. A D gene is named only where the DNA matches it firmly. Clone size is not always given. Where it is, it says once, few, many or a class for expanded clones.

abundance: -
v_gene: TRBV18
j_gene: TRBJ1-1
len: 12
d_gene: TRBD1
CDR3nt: TGTGCCAGCTCACACGCCGGGACAGAGGCTTTCTTT
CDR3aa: CASSHAGTEAFF

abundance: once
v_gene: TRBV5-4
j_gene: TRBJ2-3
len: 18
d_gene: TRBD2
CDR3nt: TGTGCCAGCAGCTCGGGGACTAGCGGGCCGCCTAGCACAGATACGCAGTATTTT
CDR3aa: CASSSGTSGPPSTDTQYF

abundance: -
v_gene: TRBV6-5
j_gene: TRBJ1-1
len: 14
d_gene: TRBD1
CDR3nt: TGTGCCAGCAGTTACGACAGGGGGCTCACTGAAGCTTTCTTT
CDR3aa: CASSYDRGLTEAFF

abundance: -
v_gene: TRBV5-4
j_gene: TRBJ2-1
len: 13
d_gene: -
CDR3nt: TGTGCCAGCAGCTTGGTCGAGAACAATGAGCAGTTCTTC
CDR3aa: CASSLVENNEQFF

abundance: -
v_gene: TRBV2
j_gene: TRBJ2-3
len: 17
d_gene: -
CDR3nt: TGTGCCAGCAGCGGGCCTCTAGCGAGAGGCAGCACAGATACGCAGTATTTT
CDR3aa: CASSGPLARGSTDTQYF

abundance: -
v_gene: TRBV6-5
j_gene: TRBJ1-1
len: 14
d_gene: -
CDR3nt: TGTGCCAGCAGTTACGATTGGGCGGGCGCTGAAGCTTTCTTT
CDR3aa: CASSYDWAGAEAFF

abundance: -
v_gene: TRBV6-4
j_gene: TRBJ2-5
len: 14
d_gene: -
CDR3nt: TGTGCCAGCAGTTTCCAGGGAGGCCCAGAGACCCAGTACTTC
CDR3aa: CASSFQGGPETQYF

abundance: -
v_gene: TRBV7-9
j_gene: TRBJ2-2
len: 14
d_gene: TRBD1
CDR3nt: TGTGCCAGCAGGGGGACAGGGGGCACCGGGGAGCTGTTTTTT
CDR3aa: CASRGTGGTGELFF

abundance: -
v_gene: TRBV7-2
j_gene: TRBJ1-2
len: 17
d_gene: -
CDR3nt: TGTGCCAGCAGCTTAGGGGAAGGGGGGCCCGCTAACTATGGCTACACCTTC
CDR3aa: CASSLGEGGPANYGYTF

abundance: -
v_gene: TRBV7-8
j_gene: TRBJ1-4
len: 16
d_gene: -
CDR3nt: TGTGCCAGCAGCTTAGCTGTGGGACGGGGGAATGAAAAACTGTTTTTT
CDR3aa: CASSLAVGRGNEKLFF

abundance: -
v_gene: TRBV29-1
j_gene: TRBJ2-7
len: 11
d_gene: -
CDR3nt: TGCAGCGTTGCGAATTCGGGAGAGCAGTACTTC
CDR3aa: CSVANSGEQYF

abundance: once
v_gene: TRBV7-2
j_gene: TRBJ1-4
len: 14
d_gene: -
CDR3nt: TGTGCCAGCAGCCTGCGTAGGGCTAATGAAAAACTGTTTTTT
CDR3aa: CASSLRRANEKLFF

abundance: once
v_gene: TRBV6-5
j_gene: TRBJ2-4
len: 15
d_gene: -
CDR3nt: TGTGCCAGCAGTTACGTCCGGGGGCTCGAAAACATTCAGTACTTC
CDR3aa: CASSYVRGLENIQYF

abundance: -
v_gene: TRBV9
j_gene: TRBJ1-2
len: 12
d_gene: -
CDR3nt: TGTGCCAGCAGCGTAGACTCGTATGGCTACACCTTC
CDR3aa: CASSVDSYGYTF

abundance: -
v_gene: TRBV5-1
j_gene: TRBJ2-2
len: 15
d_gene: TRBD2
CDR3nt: TGCGCCAGCAGCTTGAGCGGCGGGAGGGAAGGGGAGCTGTTTTTT
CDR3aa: CASSLSGGREGELFF

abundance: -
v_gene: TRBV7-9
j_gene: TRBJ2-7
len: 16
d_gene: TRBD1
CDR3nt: TGTGCCAGCAGCTTAGGCGGCAGGGGGTTAAGCTACGAGCAGTACTTC
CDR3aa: CASSLGGRGLSYEQYF

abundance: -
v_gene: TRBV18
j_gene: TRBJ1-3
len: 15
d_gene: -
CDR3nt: TGTGCCAGCTCACCACTCGAGGGACCTGGAAACACCATATATTTT
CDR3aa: CASSPLEGPGNTIYF

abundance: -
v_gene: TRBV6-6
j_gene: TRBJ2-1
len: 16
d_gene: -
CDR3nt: TGTGCCAGCAGTTACCCCCAGGGGGGAGTGAACAATGAGCAGTTCTTC
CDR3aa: CASSYPQGGVNNEQFF

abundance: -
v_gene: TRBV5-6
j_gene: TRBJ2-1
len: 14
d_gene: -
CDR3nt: TGTGCCAGCAGCTTGAAGCCGGGACACCTTGAGCAGTTCTTC
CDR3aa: CASSLKPGHLEQFF

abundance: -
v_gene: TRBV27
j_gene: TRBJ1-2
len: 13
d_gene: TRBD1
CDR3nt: TGTGCCAGCAGTCCGACAGGGGTTGGAGGCTACACCTTC
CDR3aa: CASSPTGVGGYTF

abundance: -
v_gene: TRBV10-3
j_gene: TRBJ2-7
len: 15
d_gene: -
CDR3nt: TGTGCCATCAGTGAGTCTCGCGGGAACTCCTACGAGCAGTACTTC
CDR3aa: CAISESRGNSYEQYF

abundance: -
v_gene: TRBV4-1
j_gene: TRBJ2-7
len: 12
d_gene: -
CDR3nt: TGCGCCAGCAGCCAAGTTGGTAGGGAGCAGTACTTC
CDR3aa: CASSQVGREQYF

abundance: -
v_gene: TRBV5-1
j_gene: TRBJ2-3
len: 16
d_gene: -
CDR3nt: TGCGCCAGCAGCGTCCCGGGTCGGCCCCGGGCAGATACGCAGTATTTT
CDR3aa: CASSVPGRPRADTQYF

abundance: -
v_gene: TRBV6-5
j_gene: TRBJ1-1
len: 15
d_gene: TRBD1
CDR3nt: TGTGCCAGCAGTACCACAGGGGGCGCGAACACTGAAGCTTTCTTT
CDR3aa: CASSTTGGANTEAFF

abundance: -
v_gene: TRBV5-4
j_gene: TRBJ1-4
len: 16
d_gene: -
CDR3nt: TGTGCCAGCAGCCCTGGGGGGGACACAACTAATGAAAAACTGTTTTTT
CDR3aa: CASSPGGDTTNEKLFF

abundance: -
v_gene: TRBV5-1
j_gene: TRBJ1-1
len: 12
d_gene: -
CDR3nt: TGCGCCAGCAGTGCGGTGGGCACTGAAGCTTTCTTT
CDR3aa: CASSAVGTEAFF

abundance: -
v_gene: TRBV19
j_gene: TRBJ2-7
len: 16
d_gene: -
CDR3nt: TGTGCCAGTAGTCCCCGTGTGGGCCATGGTACTTACGAGCAGTACTTC
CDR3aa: CASSPRVGHGTYEQYF

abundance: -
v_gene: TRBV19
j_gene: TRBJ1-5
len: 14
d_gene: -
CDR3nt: TGTGCCAGTAGTATACAGGGTAACAATCAGCCCCAGCATTTT
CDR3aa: CASSIQGNNQPQHF

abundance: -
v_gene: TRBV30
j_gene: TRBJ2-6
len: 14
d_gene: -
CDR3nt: TGTGCCTGGAGTTCCCCCCCTGGGGCCAACGTCCTGACTTTC
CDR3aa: CAWSSPPGANVLTF

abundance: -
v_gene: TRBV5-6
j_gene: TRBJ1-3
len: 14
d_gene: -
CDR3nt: TGTGCCAGCAGCTTTCGGACGACTGGTAACACCATATATTTT
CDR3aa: CASSFRTTGNTIYF

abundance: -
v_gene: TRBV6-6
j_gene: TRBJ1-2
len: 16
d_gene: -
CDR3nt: TGTGCCAGCAGTTACTCGGATGGGCTCTCCTCGGGTGGCTACACCTTC
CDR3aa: CASSYSDGLSSGGYTF

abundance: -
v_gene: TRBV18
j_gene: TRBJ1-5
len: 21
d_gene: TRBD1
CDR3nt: TGTGCCAGCTCACCCGGGACAGGGAAAAGAGGAGGTATTTTAGAGTATCAGCCCCAGCATTTT
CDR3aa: CASSPGTGKRGGILEYQPQHF

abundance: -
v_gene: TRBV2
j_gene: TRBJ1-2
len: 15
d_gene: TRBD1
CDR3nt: TGTGCCAGCAGGGGGGAGACAGGGGTCGACTATGGCTACACCTTC
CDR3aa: CASRGETGVDYGYTF

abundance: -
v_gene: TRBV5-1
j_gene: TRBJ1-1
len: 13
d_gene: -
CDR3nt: TGCGCCAGTAAACCGGGACAGAACACTGAAGCTTTCTTT
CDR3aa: CASKPGQNTEAFF

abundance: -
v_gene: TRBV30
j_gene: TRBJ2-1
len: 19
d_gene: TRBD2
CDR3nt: TGTGCCTGGAGTGTAAGGGGAAGTTGGACTAGCGGGAGGGCAAATGAGCAGTTCTTC
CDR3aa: CAWSVRGSWTSGRANEQFF

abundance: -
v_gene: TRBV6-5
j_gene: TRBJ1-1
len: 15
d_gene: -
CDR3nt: TGTGCCAGCAGTTACTCGACGGTTAGTTACACTGAAGCTTTCTTT
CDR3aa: CASSYSTVSYTEAFF

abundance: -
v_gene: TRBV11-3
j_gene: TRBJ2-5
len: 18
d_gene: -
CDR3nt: TGTGCCAGCAGCCCTGGCCGACTAGCAGGGGGCGCGGAAGAGACCCAGTACTTC
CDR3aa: CASSPGRLAGGAEETQYF

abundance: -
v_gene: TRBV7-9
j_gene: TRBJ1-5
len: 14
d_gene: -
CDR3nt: TGTGCCAGCAGCCCCGGGTCTCTCAATCAGCCCCAGCATTTT
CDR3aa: CASSPGSLNQPQHF

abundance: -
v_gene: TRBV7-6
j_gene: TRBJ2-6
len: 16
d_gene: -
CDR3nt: TGTGCCAGCAGCTGGAGACTGGGCTCTGGGGCCAACGTCCTGACTTTC
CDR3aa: CASSWRLGSGANVLTF

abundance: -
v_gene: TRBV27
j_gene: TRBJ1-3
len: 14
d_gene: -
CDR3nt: TGTGCCAGCATGGGCCGGGCGGCTGGAAACACCATATATTTT
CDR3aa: CASMGRAAGNTIYF

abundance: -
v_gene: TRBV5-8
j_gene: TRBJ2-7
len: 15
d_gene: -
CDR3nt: TGTGCCAGCAGCCCAAAAGGAGGGACACCCTACGAGCAGTACTTC
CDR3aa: CASSPKGGTPYEQYF

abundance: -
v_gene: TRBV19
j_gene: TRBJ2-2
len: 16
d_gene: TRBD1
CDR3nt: TGTGCCAGTAGTCTCCTGACAGGGGGCAAAGGCGGGGAGCTGTTTTTT
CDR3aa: CASSLLTGGKGGELFF

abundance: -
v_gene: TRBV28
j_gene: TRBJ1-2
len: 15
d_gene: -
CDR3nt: TGTGCCAGCAGTTTGGTAACTACCGGGGTCTATGGCTACACCTTC
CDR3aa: CASSLVTTGVYGYTF

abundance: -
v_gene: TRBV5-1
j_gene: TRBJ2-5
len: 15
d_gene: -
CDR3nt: TGCGCCAGCAGCCTGGCCTCTGCGGGATCCGAGACCCAGTACTTC
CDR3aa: CASSLASAGSETQYF

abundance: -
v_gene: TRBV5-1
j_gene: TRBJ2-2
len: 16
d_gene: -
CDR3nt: TGCGCCAGCAGCTTGGAGTTCAATAGTGGGAGCGGGGAGCTGTTTTTT
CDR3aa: CASSLEFNSGSGELFF

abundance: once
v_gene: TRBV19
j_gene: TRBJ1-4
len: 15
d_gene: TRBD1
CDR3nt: TGTGCCAGTACCCGCGCTGGGACAGGAAATGAAAAACTGTTTTTT
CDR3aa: CASTRAGTGNEKLFF

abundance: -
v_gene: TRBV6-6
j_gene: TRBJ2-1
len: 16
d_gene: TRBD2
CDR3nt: TGTGCCAGCAGTTACGCGGGAGAGCTGGGATTTAATGAGCAGTTCTTC
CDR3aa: CASSYAGELGFNEQFF

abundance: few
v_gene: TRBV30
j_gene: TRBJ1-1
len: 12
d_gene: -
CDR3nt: TGTGCCTCGGGACGGGAGAACACTGAAGCTTTCTTT
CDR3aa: CASGRENTEAFF

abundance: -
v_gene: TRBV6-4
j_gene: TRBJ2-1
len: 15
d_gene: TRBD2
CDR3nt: TGTGCCAGCAGTGACGTGGCGGGAGGGCCCTATGAGCAGTTCTTC
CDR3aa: CASSDVAGGPYEQFF

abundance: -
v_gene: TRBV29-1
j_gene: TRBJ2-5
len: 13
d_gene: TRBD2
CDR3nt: TGCAGCGTTGGGACTAGCGGAGGGGAGACCCAGTACTTC
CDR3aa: CSVGTSGGETQYF

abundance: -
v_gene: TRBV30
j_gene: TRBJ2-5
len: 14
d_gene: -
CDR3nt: TGTGCCTGGAGTGTTAAGGATTACCAAGAGACCCAGTACTTC
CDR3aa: CAWSVKDYQETQYF

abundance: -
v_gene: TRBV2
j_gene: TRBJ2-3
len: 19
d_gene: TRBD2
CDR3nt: TGTGCCAGCTCTTTGGGACTAGCGGGAGGGCCCGGGGCGACAGATACGCAGTATTTT
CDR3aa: CASSLGLAGGPGATDTQYF

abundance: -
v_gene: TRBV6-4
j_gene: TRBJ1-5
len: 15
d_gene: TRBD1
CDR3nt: TGTGCCAGCAGAGCACAGGGGGCTAGCAATCAGCCCCAGCATTTT
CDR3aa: CASRAQGASNQPQHF